Described below is a single TCR beta chain sequence and its context. Its antigen is as yet unknown. The data originate from a study of cytomegalovirus exposure and HLA in healthy donors. About the research overall: It was reported in a later analysis that the same platform had been used for the approximately 110 validation repertoires as for the roughly 700 first-cohort repertoires.

Assay used: immunoSEQ multiplex PCR; TCRdb lists only in-frame clones, some missing. This table holds some 250,000 clones, about 90% found once. Findings of the study overall: In vitro testing confirmed a few CMV-associated chains as specific for CMV antigens.

From germline, CDR1 is MNHEY and CDR2 SVGAGI. Trimming took off 5 bases at V and 4 bases at J, with 11 bases between the two ends. The CDR3 spans 14 residues. V and J are TRBV6-5 and TRBJ2-2; D gene unclear. Sequenced: PBMCs. This TCR was recovered from a woman younger than 30 in good health and CMV-seronegative. The CDR3 region is CASSALLSTGELFF. The CDR3 region has the DNA TGTGCCAGCAGTGCACTTCTTAGCACCGGGGAGCTGTTTTTT.